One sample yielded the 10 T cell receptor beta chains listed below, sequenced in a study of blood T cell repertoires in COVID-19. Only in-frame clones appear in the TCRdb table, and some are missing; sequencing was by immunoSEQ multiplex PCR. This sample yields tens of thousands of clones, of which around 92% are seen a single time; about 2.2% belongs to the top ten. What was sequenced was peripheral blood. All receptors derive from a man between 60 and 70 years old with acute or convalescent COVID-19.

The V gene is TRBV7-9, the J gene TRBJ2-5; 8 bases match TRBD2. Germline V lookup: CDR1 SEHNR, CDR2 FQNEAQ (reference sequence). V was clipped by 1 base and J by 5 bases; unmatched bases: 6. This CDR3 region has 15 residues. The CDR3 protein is CASSLVGRGLETQYF. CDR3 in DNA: TGTGCCAGCAGCTTAGTCGGGAGGGGATTGGAGACCCAGTACTTC. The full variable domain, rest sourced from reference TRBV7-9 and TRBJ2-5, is DTGVSQNPRHKITKRGQNVTFRCDPISEHNRLYWYRQTLGQGPEFLTYFQNEAQLEKSRLLSDRFSAERPKGSFSTLEIQRTEQGDSAMYLCASSLVGRGLETQYFGPGTRLLVL.

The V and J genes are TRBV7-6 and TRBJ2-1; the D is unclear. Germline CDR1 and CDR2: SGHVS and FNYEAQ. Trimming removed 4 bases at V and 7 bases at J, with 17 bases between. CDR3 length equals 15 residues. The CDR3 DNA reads TGTGCCAGCAGCTCCCTGGTGGCAGCTAGGAATGAGCAGTTCTTC. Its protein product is CASSSLVAARNEQFF.

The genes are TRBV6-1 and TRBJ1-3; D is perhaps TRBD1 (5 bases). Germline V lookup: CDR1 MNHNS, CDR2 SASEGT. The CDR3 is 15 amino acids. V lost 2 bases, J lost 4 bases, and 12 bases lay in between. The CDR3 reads CASSEWAGLGNTIYF. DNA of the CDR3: TGTGCCAGCAGTGAATGGGCAGGGTTGGGAAACACCATATATTTT.

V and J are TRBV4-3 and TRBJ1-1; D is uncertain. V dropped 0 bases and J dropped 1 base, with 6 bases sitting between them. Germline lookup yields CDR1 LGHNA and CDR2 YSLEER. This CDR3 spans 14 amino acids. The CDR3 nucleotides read TGCGCCAGCAGCCAAGATTTTAGGAACACTGAAGCTTTCTTT. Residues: CASSQDFRNTEAFF.

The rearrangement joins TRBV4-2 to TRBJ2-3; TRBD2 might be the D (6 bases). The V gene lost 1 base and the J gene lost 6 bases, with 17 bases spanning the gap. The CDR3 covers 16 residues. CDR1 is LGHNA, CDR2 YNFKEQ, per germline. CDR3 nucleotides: TGTGCCAGCAGCCAAGGAATGCCGGGAGTAACCGATACGCAGTATTTT. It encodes CASSQGMPGVTDTQYF.

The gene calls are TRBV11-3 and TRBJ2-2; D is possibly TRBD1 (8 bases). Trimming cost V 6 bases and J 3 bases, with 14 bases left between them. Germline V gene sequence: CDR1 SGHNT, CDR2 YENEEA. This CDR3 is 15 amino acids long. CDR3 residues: CASRNRGGDTGELFF. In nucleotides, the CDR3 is TGTGCCAGCAGAAACAGGGGGGGCGACACCGGGGAGCTGTTTTTT.

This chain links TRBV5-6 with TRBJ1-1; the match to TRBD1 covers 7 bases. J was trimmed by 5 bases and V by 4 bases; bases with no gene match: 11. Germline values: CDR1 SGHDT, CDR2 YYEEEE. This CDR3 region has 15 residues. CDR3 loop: CASSRPDRVVTEAFF. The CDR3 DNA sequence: TGTGCCAGCAGCCGTCCCGACAGGGTGGTGACTGAAGCTTTCTTT.

The CDR3 spells CASSRISGTGNQPQHF. CDR3 nucleotides: TGTGCCAGCAGCCGAATCTCCGGGACAGGGAATCAGCCCCAGCATTTT. The V and J genes are TRBV5-8 and TRBJ1-5; 9 bases align to TRBD1. J gave up 4 bases and V 4 bases, and 9 bases lay outside the gene matches. The germline V gene encodes CDR1 SGHTS and CDR2 YDEGEE. The CDR3 is made up of 16 amino acids. The full variable domain, its missing parts supplied by reference TRBV5-8 and TRBJ1-5, is EAGVTQSPTHLIKTRGQQATLRCSPISGHTSVYWYQQALGLGLQFLLWYDEGEERNRGNFPPRFSGRQFPNYSSELNVNALELEDSALYLCASSRISGTGNQPQHFGDGTRLSIL.

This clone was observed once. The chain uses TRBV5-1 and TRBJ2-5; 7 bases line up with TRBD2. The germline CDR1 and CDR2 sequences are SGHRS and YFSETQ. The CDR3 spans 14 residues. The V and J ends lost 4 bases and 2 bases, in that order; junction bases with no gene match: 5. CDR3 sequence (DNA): TGCGCCAGCAGCGGGGAGGGGAAACAAGAGACCCAGTACTTC. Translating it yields CASSGEGKQETQYF. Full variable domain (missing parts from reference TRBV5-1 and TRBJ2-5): KAGVTQTPRYLIKTRGQQVTLSCSPISGHRSVSWYQQTPGQGLQFLFEYFSETQRNKGNFPGRFSGRQFSNSRSEMNVSTLELGDSALYLCASSGEGKQETQYFGPGTRLLVL.

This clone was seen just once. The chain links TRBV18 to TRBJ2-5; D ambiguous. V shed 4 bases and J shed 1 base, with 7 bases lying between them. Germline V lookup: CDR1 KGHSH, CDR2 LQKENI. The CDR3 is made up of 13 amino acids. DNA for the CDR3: TGTGCCAGCTCACGACAAAGCCAAGAGACCCAGTACTTC. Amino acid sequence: CASSRQSQETQYF.